These 9 T cell receptor beta chains were sequenced from one sample in a study of cytomegalovirus exposure and HLA in healthy donors. Researchers ran the PCR with 60 Vbeta and 13 Jbeta primers. Assay: immunoSEQ multiplex PCR; the TCRdb copy retains only in-frame clones and omits some. This sample yields 85,000 to 120,000 clones, of which 82% are seen a single time; about 1.5% belongs to the top ten. Sample: PBMCs. These receptors all stem from a man in his fifties or sixties in good health and CMV-seronegative.

This chain uses TRBV7-9 with TRBJ2-7; D possibly corresponds to TRBD1 (6 bases). In germline, CDR1 is SEHNR, CDR2 FQNEAQ (reference sequence). V was trimmed by 3 bases and J by 5 bases, leaving 17 bases between them. The CDR3 covers 15 residues. The CDR3 bases are TGTGCCAGCAGCTTCGAGACAGGCGGTTCCCACGAGCAGTACTTC. As protein: CASSFETGGSHEQYF.

This clone was seen more than once but under ten times. This chain links TRBV7-9 with TRBJ1-2, with D unresolved. Germline CDR1 is SEHNR and CDR2 is FQNEAQ (reference sequence). The CDR3 is 12 amino acids. V lost 4 bases, J lost 1 base, and 4 bases lay in between. The CDR3: CASSSSNYGYTF. CDR3 in DNA: TGTGCCAGCAGCTCGAGTAACTATGGCTACACCTTC.

The chain couples TRBV6-1 to TRBJ1-5; D may be TRBD1 (5 bases). The germline CDR1 and CDR2 sequences are MNHNS and SASEGT. V dropped 2 bases and J dropped 4 bases, with 12 bases sitting between them. The CDR3 is made up of 15 amino acids. CDR3 bases: TGTGCCAGCAGTGAATGGGGGGGTGGAAATCAGCCCCAGCATTTT. Residues: CASSEWGGGNQPQHF.

The V gene is TRBV6-6, the J gene TRBJ1-4; maybe TRBD1 (6 bases). Trimming cost V 3 bases and J 8 bases, with 10 bases left between them. Germline V gene sequence: CDR1 MNHNY, CDR2 SVGAGI (reference sequence). The CDR3 contains 13 residues. CDR3 region: CASSYRGWEKLFF. The CDR3 coding sequence is TGTGCCAGCAGTTATAGGGGGTGGGAAAAACTGTTTTTT.

The CDR3 DNA follows: TGTGCCAGCAGCGGTACAGGGGGGGGGAGGTCCTATAATTCACCCCTCCACTTT. Amino acids: CASSGTGGGRSYNSPLHF. The chain couples TRBV9 to TRBJ1-6, with TRBD1 matching over 8 bases. CDR1 and CDR2 (germline): SGDLS, YYNGEE. Trimming at V came to 3 bases and at J to 1 base, leaving 9 bases not matched to a gene. CDR3 length: 18 amino acids. Looking up the rest from reference TRBV9 and TRBJ1-6 gives the full variable domain: DSGVTQTPKHLITATGQRVTLRCSPRSGDLSVYWYQQSLDQGLQFLIQYYNGEERAKGNILERFSAQQFPDLHSELNLSSLELGDSALYFCASSGTGGGRSYNSPLHFGNGTRLTVT.

This chain joins TRBV6-1 and TRBJ1-2, with no clear D. CDR3 size: 13 residues. Trimming removed 7 bases at V and 1 base at J, with 10 bases between. CDR1 MNHNS and CDR2 SASEGT come from the germline V gene. CDR3 DNA sequence: TGTGCCAGCAATCCGGGTATTAACTATGGCTACACCTTC. Residues: CASNPGINYGYTF.

The V call is TRBV19, the J call TRBJ1-6; D unclear. The CDR3 runs 13 residues. The V end lost 6 bases, the J end lost 2 bases, and 5 bases lay between the germline ends. CDR1 is LNHDA and CDR2 is SQIVND in the germline V gene (reference sequence). The CDR3 DNA is TGTGCCAGTAGCGGGGCCTATAATTCACCCCTCCACTTT. Its protein is CASSGAYNSPLHF.

The chain is built from TRBV30 and TRBJ1-2; 7 bases agree with TRBD1. The CDR3 loop spans 14 amino acids. V gave up 8 bases and J gave up 0 bases; unmatched junction bases: 9. Germline V gives CDR1 GTSNPN, CDR2 SVGIG (reference sequence). The CDR3 bases are TGTGCCCGATACAAACAGGGGCCTAACTATGGCTACACCTTC. Its protein product is CARYKQGPNYGYTF. The whole variable domain, remainder taken from reference TRBV30 and TRBJ1-2, is SQTIHQWPATLVQPVGSPLSLECTVEGTSNPNLYWYRQAAGRGLQLLFYSVGIGQISSEVPQNLSASRPQDRQFILSSKKLLLSDSGFYLCARYKQGPNYGYTFGSGTRLTVV.

This chain links TRBV7-9 with TRBJ2-3; D not certain. Trimming stripped 5 bases from V and 5 bases from J, with 14 bases between. CDR3 length: 14 residues. From germline, CDR1 is SEHNR and CDR2 FQNEAQ (reference sequence). The CDR3 coding sequence is TGTGCCAGCAGCATATTAAGAGTCCAAGATACGCAGTATTTT. Its translation: CASSILRVQDTQYF.